Following are 4 T cell receptor beta chains from one sample sequenced in a study of blood T cell repertoires in COVID-19. TCRdb keeps only in-frame clones here, not all; method: immunoSEQ multiplex PCR. This repertoire shows fewer than 300,000 clones, around 89% found once; its top ten account for under 0.95%. The sequencing sample was made of peripheral blood. The receptors were gathered from a man aged 25-45 years with acute or convalescent COVID-19.

DNA for the CDR3: TGTGCCAGCAAACCCCCAGGGATACAGGCCGAGCAGTACTTC. It encodes CASKPPGIQAEQYF. The rearrangement links TRBV2 to TRBJ2-7, with D possibly TRBD1 on 5 matching bases. V was trimmed by 7 bases and J by 6 bases, leaving 19 bases between them. The CDR3 is 14 residues long. Germline V gene sequence: CDR1 SNHLY, CDR2 FYNNEI.

This CDR3 reads CASSPTSGPTDTQYF. In DNA, the CDR3 is TGTGCCAGCAGTCCGACTAGCGGTCCCACAGATACGCAGTATTTT. J is TRBJ2-3 and V is TRBV28; 9 bases align to TRBD2. The CDR3 has 15 residues. Unmatched junction bases numbered 5, after V lost 5 bases and J lost 2 bases. Germline CDR1 MDHEN, CDR2 SYDVKM.

V is TRBV5-1 and J is TRBJ1-3, with 7 bases matching TRBD1. V shed 4 bases, J shed 0 bases, and the junction held 7 bases outside the gene matches. The germline V gene encodes CDR1 SGHRS and CDR2 YFSETQ. The CDR3 contains 16 residues. This CDR3 is CASSPRDSDSGNTIYF. DNA of the CDR3: TGCGCCAGCAGCCCCAGGGACAGCGACTCTGGAAACACCATATATTTT.

The gene calls are TRBV3-1 (or the pseudogene TRBV3-2) and TRBJ2-2; possibly TRBD2 for D (6 bases). CDR1 is LGHDT, CDR2 YNNKEL, per germline (reference sequence). Trimming pared 6 bases from V and 0 bases from J, leaving 17 bases between. CDR3 length: 17 residues. The CDR3 loop reads CASRRRAPETNTGELFF. For the CDR3, the DNA is TGTGCCAGCAGGAGGAGGGCCCCCGAAACGAACACCGGGGAGCTGTTTTTT.